A single sample is the source of the 27 T cell receptor beta chains below, sequenced in a study of PD-1 blockade in classical Hodgkin lymphoma. Time point denoted: cycle 4 day 1 (C4D1), after around six weeks of nivolumab. All patients experienced relapse after autologous stem cell transplantation, and brentuximab vedotin exposure was variable. CD4+ T cells were purified from thawed PBMCs by magnetic negative selection. Libraries were prepared by immunoSEQ multiplex PCR; TCRdb keeps only in-frame clonotypes and omits some of them. The data contain 20,000 to 25,000 clones, less than 75% of them seen just once; the ten biggest clones take up 1% to 1.5%. The sequences come from CD4+ T cells from blood, collected before the fourth cycle of nivolumab. The receptors were sampled from a human donor with classical Hodgkin lymphoma.

This clone was picked up a small number of times. The limits of the CDR3 on the DNA are not certain, so only TCRdb's listed CDR3 is given. V is TRBV19 and J is TRBJ2-6; the table's D call, TRBD2, was not checked against the DNA. Germline V gene data show CDR1 as LNHDA and CDR2 as SQIVND (reference sequence). The CDR3 has 12 residues if both end residues are counted. CDR3 in amino acids: CASSFAAGSLTF.

The rearrangement joins TRBV19 to TRBJ1-6; D is unresolved. The ends were cut back, 5 bases at V and 4 bases at J, with 12 bases in the middle. This CDR3 is 15 amino acids long. From germline, CDR1 is LNHDA and CDR2 SQIVND (reference sequence). This chain's CDR3 is CASSRAGGYNSPLHF. For the CDR3, the DNA is TGTGCCAGTAGTCGAGCGGGCGGATATAATTCACCCCTCCACTTT.

The J gene is TRBJ2-7, the V gene TRBV10-3, with no clear D. Germline assignment: CDR1 ENHRY and CDR2 SYGVKD. The V and J ends lost 4 bases and 5 bases respectively, with 6 bases between them. The CDR3 covers 11 residues. The CDR3 nucleotides are TGTGCCATCAGTGGAACAGACGAGCAGTACTTC. It is translated as CAISGTDEQYF.

J is TRBJ2-7 and V is TRBV6-5, with D perhaps TRBD1 or TRBD2 (5 bases each). CDR3 length: 16 residues. The germline gives CDR1 MNHEY, CDR2 SVGAGI. Trimming removed 3 bases at V and 5 bases at J, with 20 bases between. CDR3 amino acids: CASSYSGPPQDHEQYF. The CDR3 DNA reads TGTGCCAGCAGTTATTCGGGACCTCCCCAGGACCACGAGCAGTACTTC.

The chain couples TRBV13 to TRBJ2-3; the match to TRBD1 covers 8 bases. Losses at the gene ends were 5 bases for V and 3 bases for J; bases not matched to a gene: 16. Germline V lookup: CDR1 PRHDT, CDR2 FYEKMQ (reference sequence). The CDR3 length is 18 residues. The CDR3 DNA reads as TGTGCCAGCAGCCCGGGACAGGCACCTCTCGGTTGGACAGATACGCAGTATTTT. Protein sequence: CASSPGQAPLGWTDTQYF.

The chain carries TRBV7-6 and TRBJ1-1, with D possibly matching TRBD1 (5 bases). This CDR3 comprises 13 residues. The germline V gene encodes CDR1 SGHVS and CDR2 FNYEAQ. Deletions cut 0 bases from V and 4 bases from J, with 6 bases between. CDR3 region: CASSLAGATEAFF. CDR3 DNA sequence: TGTGCCAGCAGCTTAGCTGGGGCCACTGAAGCTTTCTTT. Looking up the rest from reference TRBV7-6 and TRBJ1-1 gives the full variable domain: GAGVSQSPRYKVTKRGQDVALRCDPISGHVSLYWYRQALGQGPEFLTYFNYEAQQDKSGLPNDRFSAERPEGSISTLTIQRTEQRDSAMYRCASSLAGATEAFFGQGTRLTVV.

The chain uses TRBV19 and TRBJ1-2, with D unresolved. The germline CDR1 and CDR2 sequences are LNHDA and SQIVND (reference sequence). The CDR3 is made up of 13 amino acids. The V and J ends lost 5 bases and 5 bases respectively, with 12 bases between them. CDR3 protein: CASSDTWGYGYTF. The CDR3 region has the DNA TGTGCCAGTAGTGACACATGGGGATATGGCTACACCTTC.

The chain couples TRBV29-1 to TRBJ2-3; D possibly matches TRBD1 or TRBD2 (6 bases each). The germline CDR1 and CDR2 sequences are SQVTM and ANQGSEA. This CDR3 region has 14 residues. Trimming took off 0 bases at V and 4 bases at J, with 11 bases between the two ends. The CDR3 loop reads CSVEEAGEADTQYF. The CDR3 DNA reads TGCAGCGTTGAAGAGGCAGGGGAGGCAGATACGCAGTATTTT.

This clone was observed once. The rearrangement joins TRBV5-6 to TRBJ1-4; 7 nucleotides agree with TRBD1. The V and J ends lost 2 bases and 3 bases, in that order; junction bases with no gene match: 10. Germline CDR1 is SGHDT and CDR2 is YYEEEE. The CDR3 contains 17 residues. The DNA for the CDR3 is TGTGCCAGCAGCTTCCTAGCCGGACAGGCGGCTAATGAAAAACTGTTTTTT. This codes for CASSFLAGQAANEKLFF. Looking up the rest from reference TRBV5-6 and TRBJ1-4 gives the full variable domain: DAGVTQSPTHLIKTRGQQVTLRCSPKSGHDTVSWYQQALGQGPQFIFQYYEEEERQRGNFPDRFSGHQFPNYSSELNVNALLLGDSALYLCASSFLAGQAANEKLFFGSGTQLSVL.

This sequence joins TRBV10-3 and TRBJ2-1; D remains unclear. CDR1 is ENHRY and CDR2 is SYGVKD in the germline V gene. V shed 6 bases and J shed 0 bases, with 9 bases lying between them. The CDR3 consists of 14 residues. The CDR3 is CAIRSQSSYNEQFF. The CDR3 nucleotides are TGTGCCATCAGAAGCCAGAGCTCCTACAATGAGCAGTTCTTC.

The DNA for the CDR3 is TGTGCCAGCAGCATGGGACAGGGCCGAGCTTTCTTT. Its protein product is CASSMGQGRAFF. The gene calls are TRBV28 and TRBJ1-1, with TRBD1 identical over 9 bases. V trimming: 6 bases; J trimming: 10 bases; junction bases outside the gene matches: 6. This CDR3 spans 12 amino acids. Germline V lookup: CDR1 MDHEN, CDR2 SYDVKM.

The chain links TRBV6-5 to TRBJ2-7; 8 positions match TRBD1. Trimming at V came to 4 bases and at J to 6 bases, leaving 2 bases not matched to a gene. Germline-derived CDR1 and CDR2 are MNHEY and SVGAGI. The CDR3 is made up of 12 amino acids. The CDR3 DNA follows: TGTGCCAGCAGTTTCGACAGGGGCGAGCAGTACTTC. It codes for CASSFDRGEQYF.

This rearrangement joins TRBV19 to TRBJ2-2; possibly TRBD2 for D (5 bases). The CDR3 contains 15 residues. Per germline, CDR1 LNHDA and CDR2 SQIVND (reference sequence). Trimming removed 0 bases from V and 4 bases from J, with 9 bases in between. CDR3 residues: CASSIDLGSTGELFF. The CDR3 DNA sequence: TGTGCCAGTAGTATAGATTTGGGGAGCACCGGGGAGCTGTTTTTT.

This rearrangement joins TRBV5-6 to TRBJ2-1; 13 bases map to TRBD2. The CDR3 runs 16 residues. CDR1 is SGHDT, CDR2 YYEEEE, per germline. The J segment lost 8 bases and the V segment lost 6 bases, leaving 11 bases of the junction unmatched. The CDR3 bases are TGTGCCAGCACCCCTTCACTAGCGGGGGGGCTCTATGAGCAGTTCTTC. Residues: CASTPSLAGGLYEQFF. Combining the CDR3 with reference TRBV5-6 and TRBJ2-1 gives the whole variable domain DAGVTQSPTHLIKTRGQQVTLRCSPKSGHDTVSWYQQALGQGPQFIFQYYEEEERQRGNFPDRFSGHQFPNYSSELNVNALLLGDSALYLCASTPSLAGGLYEQFFGPGTRLTVL.

This clone was counted once. J is TRBJ2-7 and V is TRBV5-5; D unresolved. V was pared by 4 bases and J by 4 bases, with 6 bases between. Germline V gene data show CDR1 as SGHKS and CDR2 as YYEKEE (reference sequence). This CDR3 contains 11 residues. The CDR3 sequence: CASSVGYEQYF. The DNA of the CDR3 is TGTGCCAGCAGCGTGGGTTACGAGCAGTACTTC.

This clone came up a few times. CDR3 amino acids: CATFGQPQHF. In nucleotides, the CDR3 is TGTGCCACCTTCGGTCAGCCCCAGCATTTT. The chain employs TRBV21-1 and TRBJ1-5. TRBV21-1 is an annotated pseudogene. This CDR3 has 10 amino acids.

The gene calls are TRBV28 and TRBJ2-7, with D perhaps matching TRBD1 (5 bases). The germline gives CDR1 MDHEN, CDR2 SYDVKM. This CDR3 is 14 amino acids long. The V and J ends lost 5 bases and 3 bases respectively, with 14 bases between them. The CDR3 sequence is CASSPHRSIYEQYF. CDR3 sequence (DNA): TGTGCCAGCAGTCCCCACAGGAGTATCTACGAGCAGTACTTC. Filled out from reference TRBV28 and TRBJ2-7, the complete variable domain reads DVKVTQSSRYLVKRTGEKVFLECVQDMDHENMFWYRQDPGLGLRLIYFSYDVKMKEKGDIPEGYSVSREKKERFSLILESASTNQTSMYLCASSPHRSIYEQYFGPGTRLTVT.

The genes are TRBV6-5 and TRBJ1-3; 8 bases line up with TRBD1. The CDR3 loop spans 13 amino acids. Germline loops: CDR1 MNHEY, CDR2 SVGAGI. V shed 6 bases, J shed 2 bases, and the junction held 0 bases outside the gene matches. In nucleotides, the CDR3 is TGTGCCAGCAGACAGGGGGCTGGAAACACCATATATTTT. Protein: CASRQGAGNTIYF.

V usage is TRBV2 and J usage is TRBJ1-2; D not resolved. The CDR3 spans 14 residues. Germline V gene sequence: CDR1 SNHLY, CDR2 FYNNEI. Trimming took off 0 bases at V and 1 base at J, with 6 bases between the two ends. The CDR3 protein is CASSEAAGNYGYTF. Written as DNA, the CDR3 is TGTGCCAGCAGTGAAGCGGCAGGTAACTATGGCTACACCTTC.

The chain carries TRBV19 and TRBJ2-7; perhaps TRBD1 as D (7 bases). Germline V CDR1 and CDR2: LNHDA, SQIVND (reference sequence). The V end was cut by 5 bases, the J end by 2 bases, with 13 bases between. The CDR3 is made up of 14 amino acids. The CDR3 loop is CASSARDSTYEQYF. In DNA form, the CDR3 reads TGTGCCAGTAGTGCGCGGGACAGTACCTACGAGCAGTACTTC.

The chain employs TRBV4-1 and TRBJ2-7; weak D call: TRBD1 (5 bases). The CDR3 totals 20 residues. Deletions cut 0 bases from V and 4 bases from J, with 28 bases between. Germline V gives CDR1 MGHRA, CDR2 YSYEKL. The CDR3 reads CASSQDWARGLSLRVYEQYF. The CDR3 nucleotides are TGCGCCAGCAGCCAAGATTGGGCTAGGGGTCTCAGTCTCCGAGTTTACGAGCAGTACTTC.

V is TRBV14 and J is TRBJ2-1, with 11 bases that match TRBD2. The CDR3 sequence is 15 residues long. V lost 4 bases to trimming and J lost 6 bases; unmatched junction nucleotides: 5. CDR1 is SGHDN, CDR2 FVKESK, per germline. CDR3 region: CASSLLAGDLNEQFF. The CDR3, as DNA: TGTGCCAGCAGCCTACTAGCGGGGGACCTCAATGAGCAGTTCTTC.

On this clone itself: Compared with germline, one end of the junction differs, possibly owing to a read error. The chain employs TRBV30 and TRBJ2-1; a possible D gene is TRBD2 (7 bases). Germline V gene data show CDR1 as GTSNPN and CDR2 as SVGIG (reference sequence). The length of the CDR3 is 14 residues. In DNA, the CDR3 is TGTGCCTGGGGGGGCGGGGGACCTTACACTGAGCAGTTCTTC. This sequence encodes CAWGGGGPYTEQFF.

The gene calls are TRBV9 and TRBJ2-7; tentative D call: TRBD1 (6 bases). The V end lost 4 bases, the J end lost 5 bases, and 19 bases lay between the germline ends. Germline V gene sequence: CDR1 SGDLS, CDR2 YYNGEE. CDR3 length equals 15 residues. The CDR3 nucleotides are TGTGCCAGCAGCCCCCAACGGGTCAGGGGCCACGAGCAGTACTTC. This translates into CASSPQRVRGHEQYF.

This clone has only a few counts. The rearrangement links TRBV11-2 to TRBJ1-1; D uncertain. Trimming took off 5 bases at V and 8 bases at J, with 18 bases between the two ends. Germline CDR1 is SGHAT and CDR2 is FQNNGV. There are 14 residues in the CDR3. The CDR3: CASSHLGPLVEAFF. The CDR3 DNA follows: TGTGCCAGCAGCCATCTCGGGCCTTTAGTCGAAGCTTTCTTT.

The chain carries TRBV28 and TRBJ1-1; D uncertain. The CDR3 has 15 amino acids. Trimming removed 5 bases at V and 1 base at J, with 14 bases between. Per the germline V gene, CDR1 is MDHEN and CDR2 is SYDVKM. The CDR3 DNA sequence: TGTGCCAGCAGTCCGCCCGGAATAAGGAACACTGAAGCTTTCTTT. Protein product: CASSPPGIRNTEAFF.

This rearrangement joins TRBV4-2 to TRBJ1-2; TRBD1 matches at 7 bases. Germline lookup yields CDR1 LGHNA and CDR2 YNFKEQ. Germline trimming cut 4 bases from V and 0 bases from J; bases unmatched to any gene: 2. There are 14 residues in the CDR3. This chain's CDR3 is CASSRDRANYGYTF. The CDR3 DNA reads TGTGCCAGCAGCCGAGACAGGGCTAACTATGGCTACACCTTC.